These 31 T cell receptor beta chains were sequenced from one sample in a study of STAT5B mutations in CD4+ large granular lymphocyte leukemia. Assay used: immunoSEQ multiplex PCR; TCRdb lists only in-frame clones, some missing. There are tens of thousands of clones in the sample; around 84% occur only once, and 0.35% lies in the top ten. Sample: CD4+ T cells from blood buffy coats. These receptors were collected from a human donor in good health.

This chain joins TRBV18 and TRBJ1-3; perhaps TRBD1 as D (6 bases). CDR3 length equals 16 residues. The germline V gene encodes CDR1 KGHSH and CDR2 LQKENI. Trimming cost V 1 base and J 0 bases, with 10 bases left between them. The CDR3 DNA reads TGTGCCAGCTCACCACGGGGGGCCTCCTCTGGAAACACCATATATTTT. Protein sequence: CASSPRGASSGNTIYF.

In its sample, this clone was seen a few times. Here the CDR3 DNA reads TGTGCCAGCAGTTTAACGACAGGGGGTAGCAATCAGCCCCAGCATTTT. Translated: CASSLTTGGSNQPQHF. This chain uses TRBV6-6 with TRBJ1-5; 9 bases are a match to TRBD1. This CDR3 is 16 amino acids long. V dropped 4 bases and J dropped 0; count of bases not matched to a gene: 4. Germline CDR1 and CDR2: MNHNY and SVGAGI (reference sequence).

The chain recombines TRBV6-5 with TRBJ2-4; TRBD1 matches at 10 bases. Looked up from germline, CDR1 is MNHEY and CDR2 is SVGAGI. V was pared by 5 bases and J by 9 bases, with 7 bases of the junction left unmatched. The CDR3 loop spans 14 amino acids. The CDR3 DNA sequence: TGTGCCAGCAGTCGACAGGGGGCAGGGGCCATTCAGTACTTC. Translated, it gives CASSRQGAGAIQYF.

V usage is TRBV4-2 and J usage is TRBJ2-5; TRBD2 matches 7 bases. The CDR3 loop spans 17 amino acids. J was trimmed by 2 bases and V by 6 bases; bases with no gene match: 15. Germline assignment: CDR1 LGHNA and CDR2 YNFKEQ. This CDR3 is CASRKWAAGVLQETQYF. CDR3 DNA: TGTGCCAGCAGGAAATGGGCGGCGGGGGTATTGCAAGAGACCCAGTACTTC.

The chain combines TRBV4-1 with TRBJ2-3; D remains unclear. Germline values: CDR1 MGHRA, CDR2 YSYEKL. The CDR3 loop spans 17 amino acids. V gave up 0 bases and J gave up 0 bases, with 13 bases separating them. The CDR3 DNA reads TGCGCCAGCAGCCAAGACCCCTGGGCGGCTAGCACAGATACGCAGTATTTT. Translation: CASSQDPWAASTDTQYF.

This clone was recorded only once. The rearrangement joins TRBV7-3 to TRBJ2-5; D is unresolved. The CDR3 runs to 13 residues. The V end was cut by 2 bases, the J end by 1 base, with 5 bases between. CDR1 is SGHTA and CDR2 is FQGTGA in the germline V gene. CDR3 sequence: CASSLGLQETQYF. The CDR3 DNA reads TGTGCCAGCAGCTTAGGCCTCCAAGAGACCCAGTACTTC.

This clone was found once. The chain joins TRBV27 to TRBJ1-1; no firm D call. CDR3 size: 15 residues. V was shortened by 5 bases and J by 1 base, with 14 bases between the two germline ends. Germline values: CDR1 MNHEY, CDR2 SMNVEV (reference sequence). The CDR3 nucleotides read TGTGCCAGCAGTCCCCGAAAAGGAGAGAACACTGAAGCTTTCTTT. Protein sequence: CASSPRKGENTEAFF.

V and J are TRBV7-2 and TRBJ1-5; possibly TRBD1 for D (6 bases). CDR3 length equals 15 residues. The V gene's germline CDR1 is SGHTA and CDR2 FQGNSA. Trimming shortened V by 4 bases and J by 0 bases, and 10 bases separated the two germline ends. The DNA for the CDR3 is TGTGCCAGCAGCTACAGGGCTTATAGCAATCAGCCCCAGCATTTT. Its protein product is CASSYRAYSNQPQHF.

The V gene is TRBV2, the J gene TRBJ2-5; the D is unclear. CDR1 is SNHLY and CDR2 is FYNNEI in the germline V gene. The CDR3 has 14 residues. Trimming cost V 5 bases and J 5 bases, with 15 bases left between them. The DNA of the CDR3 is TGTGCCAGCAGTACGACCCGGGTATCCGAGACCCAGTACTTC. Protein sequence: CASSTTRVSETQYF.

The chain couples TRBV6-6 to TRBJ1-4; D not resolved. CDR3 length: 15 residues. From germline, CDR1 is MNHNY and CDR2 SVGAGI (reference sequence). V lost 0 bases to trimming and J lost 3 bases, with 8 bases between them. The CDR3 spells CASSYSSLPNEKLFF. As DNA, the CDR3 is TGTGCCAGCAGTTACTCGAGTCTGCCTAATGAAAAACTGTTTTTT.

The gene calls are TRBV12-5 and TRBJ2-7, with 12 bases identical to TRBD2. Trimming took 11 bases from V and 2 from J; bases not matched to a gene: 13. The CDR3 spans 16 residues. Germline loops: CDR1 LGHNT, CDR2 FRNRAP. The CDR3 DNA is TGTGCTTCCTGGCTAGCGGGAGGGCCCCGCCCCTACGAGCAGTACTTC. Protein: CASWLAGGPRPYEQYF.

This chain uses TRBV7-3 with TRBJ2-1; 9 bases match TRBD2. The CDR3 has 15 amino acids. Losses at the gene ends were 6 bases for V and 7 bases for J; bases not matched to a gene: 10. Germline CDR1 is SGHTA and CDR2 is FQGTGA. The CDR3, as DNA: TGTGCCAGCAGGTCCATTAGCGGGAGAGAGAATGAGCAGTTCTTC. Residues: CASRSISGRENEQFF.

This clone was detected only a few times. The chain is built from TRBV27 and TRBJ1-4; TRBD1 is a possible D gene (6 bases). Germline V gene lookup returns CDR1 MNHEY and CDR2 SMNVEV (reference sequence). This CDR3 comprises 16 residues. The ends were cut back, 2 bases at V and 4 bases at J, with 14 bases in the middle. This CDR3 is CASSLGLGGSNEKLFF. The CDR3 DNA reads TGTGCCAGCAGTTTAGGCCTAGGGGGGAGTAATGAAAAACTGTTTTTT. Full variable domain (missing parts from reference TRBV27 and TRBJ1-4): EAQVTQNPRYLITVTGKKLTVTCSQNMNHEYMSWYRQDPGLGLRQIYYSMNVEVTDKGDVPEGYKVSRKEKRNFPLILESPSPNQTSLYFCASSLGLGGSNEKLFFGSGTQLSVL.

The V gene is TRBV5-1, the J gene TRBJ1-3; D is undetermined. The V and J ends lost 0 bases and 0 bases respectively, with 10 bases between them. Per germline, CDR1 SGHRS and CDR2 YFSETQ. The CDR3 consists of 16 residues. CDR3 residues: CASSLAGRASGNTIYF. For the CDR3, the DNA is TGCGCCAGCAGCTTGGCCGGACGGGCCTCTGGAAACACCATATATTTT.

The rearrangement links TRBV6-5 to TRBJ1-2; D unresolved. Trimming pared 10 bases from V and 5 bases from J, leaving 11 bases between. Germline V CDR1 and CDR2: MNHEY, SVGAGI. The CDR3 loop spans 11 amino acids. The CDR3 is CATRNYYGYTF. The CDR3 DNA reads TGTGCCACCAGAAACTATTATGGCTACACCTTC.

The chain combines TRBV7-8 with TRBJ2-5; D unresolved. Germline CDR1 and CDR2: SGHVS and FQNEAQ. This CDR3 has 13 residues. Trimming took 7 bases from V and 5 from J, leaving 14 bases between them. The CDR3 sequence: CASTTTVGETQYF. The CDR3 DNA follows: TGTGCCAGCACTACTACAGTTGGGGAGACCCAGTACTTC.

The CDR3 region has the DNA TGTGCCAGTAGCGATCCGGGACAGCTAACCGGGGAGCTGTTTTTT. Protein sequence: CASSDPGQLTGELFF. The gene calls are TRBV19 and TRBJ2-2, with 7 bases matching TRBD1. The CDR3 sequence is 15 residues long. Germline loops: CDR1 LNHDA, CDR2 SQIVND (reference sequence). V was pared by 6 bases and J by 5 bases, with 9 bases of the junction left unmatched.

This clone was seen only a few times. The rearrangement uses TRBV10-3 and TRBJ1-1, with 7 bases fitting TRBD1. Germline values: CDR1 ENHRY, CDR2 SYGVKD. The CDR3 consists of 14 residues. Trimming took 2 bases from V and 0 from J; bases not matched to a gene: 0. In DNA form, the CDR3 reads TGTGCCATCAGTGAGGGACAGGTGAACACTGAAGCTTTCTTT. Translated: CAISEGQVNTEAFF.

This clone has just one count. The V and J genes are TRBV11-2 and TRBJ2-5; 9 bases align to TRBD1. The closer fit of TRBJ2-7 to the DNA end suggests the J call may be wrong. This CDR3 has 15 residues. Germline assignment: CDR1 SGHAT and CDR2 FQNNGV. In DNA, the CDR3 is TGTGCCAGCAGCTCTACAAGGACAGGGGACTACGAGCAGTACTTC. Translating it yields CASSSTRTGDYEQYF.

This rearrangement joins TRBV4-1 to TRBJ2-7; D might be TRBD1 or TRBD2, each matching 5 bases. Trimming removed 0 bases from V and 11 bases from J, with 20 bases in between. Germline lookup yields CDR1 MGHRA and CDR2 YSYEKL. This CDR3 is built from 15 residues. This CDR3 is CASSQDQVRGTAEYF. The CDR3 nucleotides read TGCGCCAGCAGCCAAGATCAGGTTCGGGGCACAGCGGAGTACTTC.

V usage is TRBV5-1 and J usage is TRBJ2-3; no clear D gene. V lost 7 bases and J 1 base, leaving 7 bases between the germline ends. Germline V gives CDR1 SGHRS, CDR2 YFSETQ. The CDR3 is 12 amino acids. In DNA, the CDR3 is TGCGCCAGCTCCGAGGGCACAGATACGCAGTATTTT. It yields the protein CASSEGTDTQYF.

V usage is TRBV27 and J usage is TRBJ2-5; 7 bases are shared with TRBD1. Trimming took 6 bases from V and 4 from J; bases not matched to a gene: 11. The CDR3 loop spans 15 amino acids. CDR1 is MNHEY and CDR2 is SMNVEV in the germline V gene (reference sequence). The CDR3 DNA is TGTGCCAGCAGGGGGTCACAGGGGTTCGGAGAGACCCAGTACTTC. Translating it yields CASRGSQGFGETQYF.

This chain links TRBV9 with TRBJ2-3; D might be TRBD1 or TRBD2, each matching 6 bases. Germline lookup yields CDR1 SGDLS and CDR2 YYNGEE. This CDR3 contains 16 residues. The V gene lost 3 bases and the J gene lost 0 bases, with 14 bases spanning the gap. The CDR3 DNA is TGTGCCAGCAGCGCGAGGGGGGCCCCTAGCACAGATACGCAGTATTTT. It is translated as CASSARGAPSTDTQYF. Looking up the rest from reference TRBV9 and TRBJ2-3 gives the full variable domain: DSGVTQTPKHLITATGQRVTLRCSPRSGDLSVYWYQQSLDQGLQFLIQYYNGEERAKGNILERFSAQQFPDLHSELNLSSLELGDSALYFCASSARGAPSTDTQYFGPGTRLTVL.

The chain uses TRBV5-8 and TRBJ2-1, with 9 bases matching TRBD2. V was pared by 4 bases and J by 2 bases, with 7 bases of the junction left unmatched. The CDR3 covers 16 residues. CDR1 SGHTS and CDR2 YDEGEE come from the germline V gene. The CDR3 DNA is TGTGCCAGCAGCCACATAGCGGGAGCCCCCTACAATGAGCAGTTCTTC. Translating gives CASSHIAGAPYNEQFF.

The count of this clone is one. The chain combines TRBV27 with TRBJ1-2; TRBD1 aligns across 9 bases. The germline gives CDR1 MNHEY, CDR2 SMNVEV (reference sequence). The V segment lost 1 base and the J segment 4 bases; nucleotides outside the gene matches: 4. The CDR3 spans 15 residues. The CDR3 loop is CASSLFGQGTYGYTF. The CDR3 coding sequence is TGTGCCAGCAGTTTATTTGGACAGGGGACCTATGGCTACACCTTC.

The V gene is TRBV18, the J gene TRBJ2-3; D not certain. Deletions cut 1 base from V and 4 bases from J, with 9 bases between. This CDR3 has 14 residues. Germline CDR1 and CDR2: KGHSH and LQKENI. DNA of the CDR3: TGTGCCAGCTCACCACGCGACCCACCAGATACGCAGTATTTT. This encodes CASSPRDPPDTQYF. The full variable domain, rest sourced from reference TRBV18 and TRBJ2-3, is NAGVMQNPRHLVRRRGQEARLRCSPMKGHSHVYWYRQLPEEGLKFMVYLQKENIIDESGMPKERFSAEFPKEGPSILRIQQVVRGDSAAYFCASSPRDPPDTQYFGPGTRLTVL.

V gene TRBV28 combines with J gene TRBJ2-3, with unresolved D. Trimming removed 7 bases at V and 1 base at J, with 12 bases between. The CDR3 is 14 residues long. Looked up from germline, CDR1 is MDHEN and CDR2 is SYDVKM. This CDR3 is CASMWAQGTDTQYF. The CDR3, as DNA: TGTGCCAGCATGTGGGCTCAAGGCACAGATACGCAGTATTTT.

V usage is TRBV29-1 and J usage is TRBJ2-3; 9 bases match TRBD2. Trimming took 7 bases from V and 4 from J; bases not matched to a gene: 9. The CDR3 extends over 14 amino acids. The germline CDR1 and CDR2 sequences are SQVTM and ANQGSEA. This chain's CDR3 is CSAPRAGGPDTQYF. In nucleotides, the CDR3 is TGCAGCGCCCCCCGGGCGGGAGGGCCAGATACGCAGTATTTT.

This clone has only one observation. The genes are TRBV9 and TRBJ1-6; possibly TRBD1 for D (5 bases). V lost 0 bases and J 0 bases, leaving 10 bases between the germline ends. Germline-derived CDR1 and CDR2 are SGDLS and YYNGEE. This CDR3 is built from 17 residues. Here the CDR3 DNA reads TGTGCCAGCAGCGTAGACGGGGCGAGCTCCTATAATTCACCCCTCCACTTT. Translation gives CASSVDGASSYNSPLHF. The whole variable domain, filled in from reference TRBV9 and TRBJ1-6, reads DSGVTQTPKHLITATGQRVTLRCSPRSGDLSVYWYQQSLDQGLQFLIQYYNGEERAKGNILERFSAQQFPDLHSELNLSSLELGDSALYFCASSVDGASSYNSPLHFGNGTRLTVT.

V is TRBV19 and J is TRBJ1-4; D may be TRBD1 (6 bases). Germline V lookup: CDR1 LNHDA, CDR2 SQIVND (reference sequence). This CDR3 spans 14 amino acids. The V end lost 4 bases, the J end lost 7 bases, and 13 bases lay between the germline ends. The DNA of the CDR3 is TGTGCCAGTAGTACTCAGGGGATCGGTGAAAAACTGTTTTTT. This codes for CASSTQGIGEKLFF.

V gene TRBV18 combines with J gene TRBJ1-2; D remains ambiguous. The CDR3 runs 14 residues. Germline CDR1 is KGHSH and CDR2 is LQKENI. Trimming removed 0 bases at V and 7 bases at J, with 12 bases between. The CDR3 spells CASSPPDREGGYTF. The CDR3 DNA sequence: TGTGCCAGCTCACCACCGGATCGAGAAGGTGGCTACACCTTC.